The clone carrying this T cell receptor (beta chain) was recorded once. Its antigen is not known. Repertoires were generated with immunoSEQ multiplex PCR, while TCRdb's copy carries only in-frame clones and drops some. The sample comprises tens of thousands of clones, under 95% of which are singletons, and under 7.5% rests with the top ten. Surgery cases with the highest brain T cell transcript signatures were chosen for sequencing. Patients received at least one anti-epileptic drug before surgery. V lost 2 bases, J lost 5 bases, and 13 bases lay in between. CDR1 is SGHRS, CDR2 YFSETQ, per germline. CDR3 length: 14 amino acids. The source of the sample is a study of brain T cells in children with intractable seizures. Study results and caveats: Pre-surgery blood may have been undersampled, hiding some clones. Only CDR3 sequence similarity suggested viral specificity, without known HCMV serostatus.

The sequence was obtained from a boy younger than 18 with focal cortical dysplasia and intractable seizures. This specimen was peripheral blood, taken at surgery. The rearrangement joins TRBV5-1 to TRBJ2-5; maybe TRBD1 (6 bases). CDR3 loop: CASSLEGVKETQYF. The CDR3 nucleotides read TGCGCCAGCAGCTTAGAGGGGGTAAAGGAGACCCAGTACTTC.